The clone carrying this TCR beta chain was found once. The protocol was immunoSEQ multiplex PCR, while the TCRdb copy is restricted to in-frame clones and leaves out a portion. Counted here are roughly 100,000 clones, roughly 95% occurring once; the ten biggest clones make up 0.21%. This sample was taken from a study of technical replicates of blood from several donors. This CDR3 is built from 12 residues. Germline-derived CDR1 and CDR2 are SGHTA and FQGNSA. Trimming shortened V by 3 bases and J by 6 bases, and 6 bases separated the two germline ends. The specimen was T cells isolated from PBMCs. This clonotype originated in a human donor in good health. The J gene is TRBJ1-5, the V gene TRBV7-2; D gene unclear. As DNA, the CDR3 is TGTGCCAGCAGCTTGGGGAGTCAGCCCCAGCATTTT. Its protein is CASSLGSQPQHF.